This TCR beta chain emerged from a study of early T cells in non-severe SARS-CoV-2 infection. In the study overall: Bulk RNA from unsorted whole blood was sequenced; chains were unpaired.

Note on this clonotype: Its matching antigen is unknown.

The CDR3 is made up of 12 amino acids. Trimming left V 6 bases short and J 5 bases short, with 10 bases between. Germline V lookup: CDR1 MNHEY, CDR2 SVGAGI. Findings and limits, study-wide: Comparison of clonotypes with VDJdb favored anti-spike CD8 responses while missing private and CD4 specificities.

Attachment of unique molecular identifiers to individual cDNA molecules was performed. TCRdb reprocessed the 5' RACE reads via MiXCR and lists one record per CDR3 protein. Of some 49,000 distinct CDR3 sequences listed, about 12% are singletons. This clonotype was sampled from an adult who was a healthcare worker with PCR-confirmed SARS-CoV-2 infection or an uninfected control (not recorded which). The sequenced sample consisted of whole blood. The chain links TRBV6-5 to TRBJ2-5; D might be TRBD1 (6 bases). For the CDR3, the DNA is TGTGCCAGCAGGTCGCAGGGGGAGACCCAGTACTTC. Translation gives CASRSQGETQYF.